This T cell receptor beta chain was sequenced for a study of blood T cell repertoires in COVID-19. Study-wide background: From the United States, Italy and Spain came samples of acute and convalescent COVID-19.

Original methodology: Reference gene primer amplification yielded estimated nucleated cell counts. Measured with immunoSEQ multiplex PCR; TCRdb has only the in-frame clones, and not every one. That table furnishes V, J and clone size, whereas the DNA furnished D and trimming. Seen here are 200,000 to 250,000 clones, roughly 91% observed once, and the top ten hold around 0.83%. The CDR3 totals 17 residues. Germline V gene lookup returns CDR1 MGHRA and CDR2 YSYEKL. Trimming took 2 bases from V and 0 from J, leaving 13 bases between them. A Seattle source enrolled patients during active infection and followed them longitudinally.

The rearrangement joins TRBV4-1 to TRBJ2-2; D is ambiguous. The receptor was isolated from a man aged 30-40 years with COVID-19, enrolled during active disease. The material sequenced was peripheral blood. CDR3 nucleotides: TGCGCCAGCAGCCAACTGGTCGACGGGTCGAACACCGGGGAGCTGTTTTTT. Translating it yields CASSQLVDGSNTGELFF.